The 14 T cell receptor beta chains below all came from one sample that was sequenced in a study of tumor-infiltrating lymphocytes in oesophageal squamous cell carcinoma. TCRdb redid the calling of the reads with MiXCR, one entry per CDR3 protein. The sample yields about 12,000 distinct CDR3 sequences, around 50% seen once. Sequencing was done on a sample of blood. Receptor source: a female donor with esophageal squamous cell carcinoma.

The chain couples TRBV7-3 to TRBJ2-1; no clear D gene. The V end lost 5 bases, the J end lost 1 base, and 12 bases lay between the germline ends. The germline V gene encodes CDR1 SGHTA and CDR2 FQGTGA. The CDR3 spans 15 residues. CDR3 DNA sequence: TGTGCCAGCAGCCCCTTAGCTGGGTCCTACAATGAGCAGTTCTTC. It codes for CASSPLAGSYNEQFF. The entire variable domain, with the rest obtained from reference TRBV7-3 and TRBJ2-1, is as follows: GAGVSQTPSNKVTEKGKYVELRCDPISGHTALYWYRQSLGQGPEFLIYFQGTGAADDSGLPNDRFFAVRPEGSVSTLKIQRTERGDSAVYLCASSPLAGSYNEQFFGPGTRLTVL.

This rearrangement joins TRBV12-3 or TRBV12-4 to TRBJ2-3, with D tentatively TRBD1 or TRBD2 (5 bases each). The V and J ends lost 3 bases and 4 bases respectively, with 8 bases between them. The length of the CDR3 is 13 residues. In DNA form, the CDR3 reads TGTGCCAGCAGTTTTCAGGGAGCAGATACGCAGTATTTT. Translated, it gives CASSFQGADTQYF.

The chain combines TRBV7-3 with TRBJ2-6, with a weak D call TRBD1 (5 bases). The better agreement between TRBJ2-7 and the DNA end casts doubt on the J call. The germline V gene encodes CDR1 SGHTA and CDR2 FQGTGA. The CDR3 extends over 14 amino acids. The CDR3 DNA follows: TGTGCCAGCAGCGGGCAGGGCCCCTACAATGAGCAGTACTTC. It specifies CASSGQGPYNEQYF.

In its sample, this clonotype is medium-sized. This may come from a read error, since a much larger clone is one base off. The genes are TRBV6-1 and TRBJ2-5; D is possibly TRBD1 (6 bases). From germline, CDR1 is MNHNS and CDR2 SASEGT. V lost 3 bases and J 11 bases, leaving 25 bases between the germline ends. CDR3 length: 16 residues. DNA of the CDR3: TGTGCCAGCAGTGAGCGCTGGGGACAAACAATGGATGAGCAGTACTTC. This sequence encodes CASSERWGQTMDEQYF.

The chain is built from TRBV28 and TRBJ2-6; TRBD1 agrees at 8 bases. V trimming: 5 bases; J trimming: 0 bases; junction bases outside the gene matches: 6. Per germline, CDR1 MDHEN and CDR2 SYDVKM. This CDR3 comprises 17 residues. The CDR3 DNA sequence: TGTGCCAGCAGTCGGGACAGGAGATTCTCTGGGGCCAACGTCCTGACTTTC. Translating gives CASSRDRRFSGANVLTF.

The chain carries TRBV6-8 and TRBJ2-2; D possibly corresponds to TRBD1 (6 bases). The ends were cut back, 6 bases at V and 6 bases at J, with 14 bases in the middle. This CDR3 spans 14 amino acids. CDR1 is MNHGY and CDR2 is SAAAGT in the germline V gene. CDR3 sequence: CASSPYRASGELFF. DNA for the CDR3: TGTGCCAGCAGCCCCTACAGGGCCTCCGGGGAGCTGTTTTTT.

The CDR3 reads CASLLSGGNTEAFF. The CDR3 DNA sequence: TGTGCCAGCCTCTTATCGGGGGGGAACACTGAAGCTTTCTTT. This chain links TRBV7-6 with TRBJ1-1; TRBD1 might be the D (5 bases). CDR3 length: 14 residues. Looked up from germline, CDR1 is SGHVS and CDR2 is FNYEAQ. V was trimmed by 8 bases and J by 1 base, leaving 14 bases between them.

The genes are TRBV12-3 or TRBV12-4 and TRBJ2-3, with 7 positions matching TRBD2. The V segment lost 8 bases and the J segment 4 bases; nucleotides outside the gene matches: 3. CDR3 length: 12 residues. CDR3 protein: CASSTSADTQYF. In DNA, the CDR3 is TGTGCCAGCTCAACTAGCGCAGATACGCAGTATTTT.

This clonotype was counted at least ten times. The J gene is TRBJ1-4, the V gene TRBV7-9; D possibly corresponds to TRBD1 (6 bases). The CDR3 loop spans 17 amino acids. The V gene's germline CDR1 is SEHNR and CDR2 FQNEAQ (reference sequence). Between the trimmed V and J ends, which lost 1 base and 0 bases, there was a span of 12 bases. This CDR3 is CASSLGRQVATNEKLFF. The DNA of the CDR3 is TGTGCCAGCAGCTTAGGCCGACAGGTCGCAACTAATGAAAAACTGTTTTTT.

Comments on this clonotype: The junction shows a germline mismatch at one end, possibly a read error. This rearrangement joins TRBV12-3 or TRBV12-4 to TRBJ2-4; D is undetermined. This CDR3 is built from 12 residues. CDR3 protein: CASSFPPSPLHF. The CDR3 DNA reads as TGTGCCAGCAGTTTCCCCCCATCACCCCTCCACTTC.

This clonotype was seen once. This sequence joins TRBV24-1 and TRBJ2-7, with 7 bases lining up with TRBD1. The junction had 8 bases not matched to a gene; V was cut back by 3 bases and J by 7 bases. The germline gives CDR1 KGHDR, CDR2 SFDVKD. The CDR3 length is 14 residues. CDR3 coding DNA: TGTGCCACCAGTGATGGGACAGCCTACAATGAGCAGTACTTC. Protein product: CATSDGTAYNEQYF.

In this sample, this clonotype turned up once. At one end the junction does not follow the germline gene, possibly because of a read error. The CDR3 protein is CASSFGSGVANTEAFF. The CDR3 DNA is TGTGCCAGCAGCTTTGGTTCAGGGGTTGCGAACACTGAAGCTTTCTTT. This chain uses TRBV5-3 with TRBJ1-1; the D gene is possibly TRBD1 (6 bases). TRBV5-3 is designated an ORF whose function remains uncertain. The CDR3 has 16 residues.

Only one count was recorded for this clonotype. The chain couples TRBV7-4 to TRBJ2-1, with 9 bases identical to TRBD2. Germline CDR1 and CDR2: SGHVT and SQSDAQ. With V trimmed by 8 bases and J by 4 bases, 24 bases remained unmatched. This CDR3 is 20 amino acids long. The CDR3 DNA sequence: TGTGCCAGCTTGTTAAGCGGGAGGACCCTCGACGATCAATTATACAATGAGCAGTTCTTC. Protein product: CASLLSGRTLDDQLYNEQFF.

The J gene is TRBJ2-3, the V gene TRBV19; D might be TRBD1 or TRBD2, each matching 5 bases. The ends were cut back, 5 bases at V and 3 bases at J, with 12 bases in the middle. Germline V gives CDR1 LNHDA, CDR2 SQIVND (reference sequence). The CDR3 is made up of 14 amino acids. CDR3 nucleotides: TGTGCCAGTAGTCCGCCCGGGGCAACAGATACGCAGTATTTT. It translates to CASSPPGATDTQYF.